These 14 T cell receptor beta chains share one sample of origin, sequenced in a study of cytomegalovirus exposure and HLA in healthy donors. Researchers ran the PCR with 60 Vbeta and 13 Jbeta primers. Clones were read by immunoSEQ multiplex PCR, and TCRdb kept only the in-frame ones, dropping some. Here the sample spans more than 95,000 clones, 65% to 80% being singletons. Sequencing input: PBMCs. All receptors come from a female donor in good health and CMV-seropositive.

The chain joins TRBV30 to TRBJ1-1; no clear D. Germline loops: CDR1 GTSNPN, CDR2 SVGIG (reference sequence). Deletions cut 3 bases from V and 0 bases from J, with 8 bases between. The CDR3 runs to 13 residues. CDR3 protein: CAWRRFMNTEAFF. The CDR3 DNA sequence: TGTGCCTGGAGACGGTTCATGAACACTGAAGCTTTCTTT.

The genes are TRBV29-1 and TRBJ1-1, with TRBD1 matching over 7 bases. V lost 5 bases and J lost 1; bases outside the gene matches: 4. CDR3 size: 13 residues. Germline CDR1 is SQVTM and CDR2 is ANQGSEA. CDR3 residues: CSVPGQTNTEAFF. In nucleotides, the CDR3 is TGCAGCGTTCCGGGACAGACGAACACTGAAGCTTTCTTT.

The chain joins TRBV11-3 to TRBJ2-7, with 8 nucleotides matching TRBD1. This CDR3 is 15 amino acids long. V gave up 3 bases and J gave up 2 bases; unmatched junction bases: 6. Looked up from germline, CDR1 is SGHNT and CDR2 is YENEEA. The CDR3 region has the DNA TGTGCCAGCAGCTTCACAGGGGGGAAGACCTACGAGCAGTACTTC. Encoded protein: CASSFTGGKTYEQYF.

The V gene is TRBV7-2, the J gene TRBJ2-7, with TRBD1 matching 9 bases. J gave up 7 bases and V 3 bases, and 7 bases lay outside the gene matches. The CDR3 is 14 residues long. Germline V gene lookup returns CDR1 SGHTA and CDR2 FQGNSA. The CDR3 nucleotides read TGTGCCAGCAGCTTCGTACAGGGGGCGAGTGAGCAGTACTTC. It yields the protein CASSFVQGASEQYF.

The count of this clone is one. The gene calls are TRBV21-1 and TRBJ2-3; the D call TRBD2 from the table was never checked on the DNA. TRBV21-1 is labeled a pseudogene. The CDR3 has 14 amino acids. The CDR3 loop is CASSKDHPGSTQYF. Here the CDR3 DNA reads TGTGCCAGCAGCAAGGACCACCCGGGGAGTACGCAGTATTTT.

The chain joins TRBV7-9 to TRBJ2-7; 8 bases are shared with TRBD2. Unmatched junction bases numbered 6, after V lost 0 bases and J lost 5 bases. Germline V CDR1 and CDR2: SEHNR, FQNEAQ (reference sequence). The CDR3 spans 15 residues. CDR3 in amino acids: CASSLAGGAFHEQYF. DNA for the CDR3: TGTGCCAGCAGCTTAGCCGGGGGGGCCTTCCACGAGCAGTACTTC.

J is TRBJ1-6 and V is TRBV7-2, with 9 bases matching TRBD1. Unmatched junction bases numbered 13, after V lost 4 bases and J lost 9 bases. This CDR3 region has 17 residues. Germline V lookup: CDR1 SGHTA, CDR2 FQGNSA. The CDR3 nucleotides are TGTGCCAGCAGCTCAACGACCGGGACAGGGTCTCTTTCACCCCTCCACTTT. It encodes CASSSTTGTGSLSPLHF.

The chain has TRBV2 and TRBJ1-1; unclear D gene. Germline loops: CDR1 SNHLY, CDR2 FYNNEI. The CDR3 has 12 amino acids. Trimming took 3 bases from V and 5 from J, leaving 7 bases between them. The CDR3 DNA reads TGTGCCAGCAGTGATCTCGGGACTGAAGCTTTCTTT. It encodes CASSDLGTEAFF.

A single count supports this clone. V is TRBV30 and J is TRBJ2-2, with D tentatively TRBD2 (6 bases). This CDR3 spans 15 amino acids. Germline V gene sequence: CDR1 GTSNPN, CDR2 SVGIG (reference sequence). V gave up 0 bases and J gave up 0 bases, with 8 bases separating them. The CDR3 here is CAWSVGGANTGELFF. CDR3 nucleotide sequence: TGTGCCTGGAGTGTGGGAGGCGCGAACACCGGGGAGCTGTTTTTT. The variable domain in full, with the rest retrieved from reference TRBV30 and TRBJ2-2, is SQTIHQWPATLVQPVGSPLSLECTVEGTSNPNLYWYRQAAGRGLQLLFYSVGIGQISSEVPQNLSASRPQDRQFILSSKKLLLSDSGFYLCAWSVGGANTGELFFGEGSRLTVL.

CDR3: CASSPIDSDSNQPQHF. The CDR3 nucleotides are TGTGCCAGCTCACCCATCGACAGTGATAGCAATCAGCCCCAGCATTTT. J is TRBJ1-5 and V is TRBV18, with D possibly matching TRBD1 (5 bases). V lost 3 bases and J lost 0, with 12 bases in between. This CDR3 contains 16 residues. CDR1 KGHSH and CDR2 LQKENI come from the germline V gene.

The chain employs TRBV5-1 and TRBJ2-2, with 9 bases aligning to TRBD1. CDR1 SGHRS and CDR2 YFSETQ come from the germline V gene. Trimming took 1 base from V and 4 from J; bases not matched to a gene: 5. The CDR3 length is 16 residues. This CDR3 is CASSLIPTGGTGELFF. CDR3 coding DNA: TGCGCCAGCAGCTTGATACCGACAGGGGGCACCGGGGAGCTGTTTTTT. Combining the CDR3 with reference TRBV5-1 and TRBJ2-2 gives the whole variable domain KAGVTQTPRYLIKTRGQQVTLSCSPISGHRSVSWYQQTPGQGLQFLFEYFSETQRNKGNFPGRFSGRQFSNSRSEMNVSTLELGDSALYLCASSLIPTGGTGELFFGEGSRLTVL.

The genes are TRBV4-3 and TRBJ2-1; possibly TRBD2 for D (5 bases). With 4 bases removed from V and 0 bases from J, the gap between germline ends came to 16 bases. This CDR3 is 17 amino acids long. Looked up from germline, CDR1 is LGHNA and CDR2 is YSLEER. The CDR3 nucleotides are TGCGCCAGCAGCCCAAGCACGGGAAGAAGCTCCTACAATGAGCAGTTCTTC. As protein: CASSPSTGRSSYNEQFF.

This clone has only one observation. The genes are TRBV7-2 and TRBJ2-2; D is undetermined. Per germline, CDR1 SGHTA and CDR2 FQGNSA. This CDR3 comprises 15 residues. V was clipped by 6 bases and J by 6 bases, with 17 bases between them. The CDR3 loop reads CASRLGGVRPGELFF. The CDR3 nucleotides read TGTGCCAGCAGGCTAGGCGGAGTTAGGCCCGGGGAGCTGTTTTTT.

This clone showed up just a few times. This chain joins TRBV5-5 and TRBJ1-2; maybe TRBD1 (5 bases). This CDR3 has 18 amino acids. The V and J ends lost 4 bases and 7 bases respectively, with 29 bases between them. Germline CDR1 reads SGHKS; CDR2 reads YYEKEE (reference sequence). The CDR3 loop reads CASSPDKTRQRPGPGYTF. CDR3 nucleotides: TGTGCCAGCAGCCCAGATAAAACCAGACAGCGCCCAGGTCCTGGCTACACCTTC.